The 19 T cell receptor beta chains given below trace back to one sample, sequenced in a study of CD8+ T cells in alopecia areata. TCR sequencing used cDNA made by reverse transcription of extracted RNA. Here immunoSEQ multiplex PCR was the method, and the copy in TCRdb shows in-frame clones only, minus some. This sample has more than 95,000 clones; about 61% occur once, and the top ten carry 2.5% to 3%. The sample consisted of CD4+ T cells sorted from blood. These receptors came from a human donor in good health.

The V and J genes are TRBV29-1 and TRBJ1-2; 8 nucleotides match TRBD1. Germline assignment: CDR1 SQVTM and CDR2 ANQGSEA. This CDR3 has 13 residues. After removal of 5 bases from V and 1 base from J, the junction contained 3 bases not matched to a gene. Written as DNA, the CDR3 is TGCAGCGTTTCAGGACAGGGTAACTATGGCTACACCTTC. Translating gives CSVSGQGNYGYTF.

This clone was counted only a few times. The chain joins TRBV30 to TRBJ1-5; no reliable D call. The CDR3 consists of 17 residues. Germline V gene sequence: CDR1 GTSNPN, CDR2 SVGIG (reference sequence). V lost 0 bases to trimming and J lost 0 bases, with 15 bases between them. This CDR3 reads CAWSVGNSLYSNQPQHF. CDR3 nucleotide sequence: TGTGCCTGGAGTGTAGGTAACAGCTTATATAGCAATCAGCCCCAGCATTTT.

CDR3 residues: CSVNRDGYTGELFF. DNA for the CDR3: TGCAGCGTTAACCGGGACGGTTACACCGGGGAGCTGTTTTTT. V and J are TRBV29-1 and TRBJ2-2; D tentatively fits TRBD1 or TRBD2 (5 bases each). Germline V gives CDR1 SQVTM, CDR2 ANQGSEA. With 5 bases removed from V and 3 bases from J, the gap between germline ends came to 13 bases. The CDR3 spans 14 residues.

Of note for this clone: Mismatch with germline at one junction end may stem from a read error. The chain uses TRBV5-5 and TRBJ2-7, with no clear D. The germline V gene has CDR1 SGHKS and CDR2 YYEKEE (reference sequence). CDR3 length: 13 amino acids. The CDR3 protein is CASSQAPDYEQYF. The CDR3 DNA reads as TGCGCCAGCAGCCAAGCCCCTGACTACGAGCAGTACTTC.

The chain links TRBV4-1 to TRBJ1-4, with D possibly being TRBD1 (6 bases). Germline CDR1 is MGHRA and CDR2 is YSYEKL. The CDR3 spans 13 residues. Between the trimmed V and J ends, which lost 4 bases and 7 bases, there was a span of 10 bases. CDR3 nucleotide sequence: TGCGCCAGCAGCCGACAGGAACCTGAAAAACTGTTTTTT. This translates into CASSRQEPEKLFF.

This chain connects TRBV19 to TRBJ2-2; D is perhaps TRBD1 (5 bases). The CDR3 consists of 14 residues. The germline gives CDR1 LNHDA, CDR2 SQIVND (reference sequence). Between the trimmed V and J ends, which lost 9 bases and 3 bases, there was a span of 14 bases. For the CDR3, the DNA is TGTGCCAGCCAGACAGAATACTACACCGGGGAGCTGTTTTTT. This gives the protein CASQTEYYTGELFF. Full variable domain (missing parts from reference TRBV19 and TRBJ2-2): DGGITQSPKYLFRKEGQNVTLSCEQNLNHDAMYWYRQDPGQGLRLIYYSQIVNDFQKGDIAEGYSVSREKKESFPLTVTSAQKNPTAFYLCASQTEYYTGELFFGEGSRLTVL.

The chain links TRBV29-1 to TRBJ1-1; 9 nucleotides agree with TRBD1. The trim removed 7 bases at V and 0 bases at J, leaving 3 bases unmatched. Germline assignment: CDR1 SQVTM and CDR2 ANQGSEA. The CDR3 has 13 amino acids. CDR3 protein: CSGGDRVNTEAFF. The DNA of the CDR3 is TGCAGCGGTGGGGACAGGGTGAACACTGAAGCTTTCTTT. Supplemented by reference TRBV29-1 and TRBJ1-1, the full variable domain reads SAVISQKPSRDICQRGTSLTIQCQVDSQVTMMFWYRQQPGQSLTLIATANQGSEATYESGFVIDKFPISRPNLTFSTLTVSNMSPEDSSIYLCSGGDRVNTEAFFGQGTRLTVV.

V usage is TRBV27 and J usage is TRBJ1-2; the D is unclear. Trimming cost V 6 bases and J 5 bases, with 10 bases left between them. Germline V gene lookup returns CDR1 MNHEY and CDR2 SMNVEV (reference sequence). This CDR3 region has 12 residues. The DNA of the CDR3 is TGTGCCAGCAGGGAGCCCGGGTATGGCTACACCTTC. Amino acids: CASREPGYGYTF.

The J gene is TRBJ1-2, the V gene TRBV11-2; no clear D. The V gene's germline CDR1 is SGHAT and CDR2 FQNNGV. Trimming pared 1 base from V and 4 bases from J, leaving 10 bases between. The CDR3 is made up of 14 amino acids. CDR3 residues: CASSLAIVGYGYTF. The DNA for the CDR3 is TGTGCCAGCAGCTTAGCAATAGTGGGCTATGGCTACACCTTC.

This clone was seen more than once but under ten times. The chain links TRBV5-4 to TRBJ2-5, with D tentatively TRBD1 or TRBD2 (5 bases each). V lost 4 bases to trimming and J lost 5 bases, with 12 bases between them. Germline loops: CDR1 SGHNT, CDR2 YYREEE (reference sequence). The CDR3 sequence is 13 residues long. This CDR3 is CASSKRDPETQYF. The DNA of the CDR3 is TGTGCCAGCAGCAAGAGGGACCCTGAGACCCAGTACTTC.

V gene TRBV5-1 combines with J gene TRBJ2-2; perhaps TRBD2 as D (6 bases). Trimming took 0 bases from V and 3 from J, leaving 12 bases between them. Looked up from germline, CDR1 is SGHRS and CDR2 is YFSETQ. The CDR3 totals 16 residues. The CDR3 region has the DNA TGCGCCAGCAGCTTGGCGATTAGCGGTCACACCGGGGAGCTGTTTTTT. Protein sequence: CASSLAISGHTGELFF.

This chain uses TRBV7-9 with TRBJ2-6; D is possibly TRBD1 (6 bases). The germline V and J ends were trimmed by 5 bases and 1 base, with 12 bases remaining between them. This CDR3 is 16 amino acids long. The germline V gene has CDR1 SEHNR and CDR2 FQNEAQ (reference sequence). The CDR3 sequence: CASSRLQGSGANVLTF. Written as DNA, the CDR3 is TGTGCCAGCAGCCGCTTACAGGGATCTGGGGCCAACGTCCTGACTTTC.

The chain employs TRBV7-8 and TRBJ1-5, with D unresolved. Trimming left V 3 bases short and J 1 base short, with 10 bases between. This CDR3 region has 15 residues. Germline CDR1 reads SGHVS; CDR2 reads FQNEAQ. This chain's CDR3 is CASSLTLDSNQPQHF. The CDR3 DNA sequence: TGTGCCAGCAGCTTGACCTTAGACAGCAATCAGCCCCAGCATTTT.

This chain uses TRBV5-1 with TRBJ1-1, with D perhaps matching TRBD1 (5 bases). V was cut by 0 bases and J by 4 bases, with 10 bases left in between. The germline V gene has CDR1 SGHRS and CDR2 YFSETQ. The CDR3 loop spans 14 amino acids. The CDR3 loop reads CASSLGQGSTEAFF. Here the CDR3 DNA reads TGCGCCAGCAGCTTGGGCCAGGGAAGCACTGAAGCTTTCTTT. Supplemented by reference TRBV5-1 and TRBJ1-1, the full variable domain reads KAGVTQTPRYLIKTRGQQVTLSCSPISGHRSVSWYQQTPGQGLQFLFEYFSETQRNKGNFPGRFSGRQFSNSRSEMNVSTLELGDSALYLCASSLGQGSTEAFFGQGTRLTVV.

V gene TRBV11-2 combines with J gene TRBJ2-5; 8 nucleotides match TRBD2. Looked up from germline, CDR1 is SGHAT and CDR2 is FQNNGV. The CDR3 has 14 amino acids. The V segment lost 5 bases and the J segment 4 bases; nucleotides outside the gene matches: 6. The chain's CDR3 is CASSTTSGLETQYF. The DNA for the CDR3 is TGTGCCAGCAGCACTACTAGCGGCCTAGAGACCCAGTACTTC.

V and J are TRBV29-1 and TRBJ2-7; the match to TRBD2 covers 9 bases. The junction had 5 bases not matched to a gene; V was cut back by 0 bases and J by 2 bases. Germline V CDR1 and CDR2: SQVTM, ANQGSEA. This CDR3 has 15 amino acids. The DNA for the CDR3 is TGCAGCGTTGAAGATCCCAGCGGGGGGCCCTACGAGCAGTACTTC. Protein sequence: CSVEDPSGGPYEQYF.

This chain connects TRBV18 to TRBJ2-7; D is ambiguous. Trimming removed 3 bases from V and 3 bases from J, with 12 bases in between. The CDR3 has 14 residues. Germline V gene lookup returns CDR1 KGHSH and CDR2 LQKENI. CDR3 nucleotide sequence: TGTGCCAGCTCACCCACGGGTAGGATCTACGAGCAGTACTTC. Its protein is CASSPTGRIYEQYF.

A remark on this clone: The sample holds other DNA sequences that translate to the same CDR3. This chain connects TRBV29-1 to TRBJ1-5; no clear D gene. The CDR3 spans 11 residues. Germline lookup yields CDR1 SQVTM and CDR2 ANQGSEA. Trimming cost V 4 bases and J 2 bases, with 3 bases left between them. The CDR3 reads CSVGGNQPQHF. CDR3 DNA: TGCAGCGTTGGGGGCAATCAGCCCCAGCATTTT. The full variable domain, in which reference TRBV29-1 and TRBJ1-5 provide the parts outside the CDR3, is SAVISQKPSRDICQRGTSLTIQCQVDSQVTMMFWYRQQPGQSLTLIATANQGSEATYESGFVIDKFPISRPNLTFSTLTVSNMSPEDSSIYLCSVGGNQPQHFGDGTRLSIL.

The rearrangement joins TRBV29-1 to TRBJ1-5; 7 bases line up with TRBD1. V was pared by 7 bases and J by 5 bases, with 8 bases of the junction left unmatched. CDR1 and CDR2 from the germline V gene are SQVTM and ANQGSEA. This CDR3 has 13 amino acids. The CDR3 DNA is TGCAGCGCTTCAACAGGGGTCCATCAGCCCCAGCATTTT. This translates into CSASTGVHQPQHF.